This T cell receptor beta chain comes out of a study of graft-versus-host responses after intestinal transplantation. Whole-study context: As for transplant type, recipients had multivisceral, liver-intestinal, or isolated intestinal grafts. Uniformly, recipients were administered anti-thymocyte globulin induction with subsequent tacrolimus and steroids for approximately three years. General study findings and limits: GvH clones appeared in recipient marrow, some first in ileum or blood.

The CDR3 is 16 amino acids. V gave up 1 base and J gave up 2 bases, with 14 bases separating them. Per germline, CDR1 MDHEN and CDR2 SYDVKM. Comment on this clone: Its antigen is currently unknown.

Clones were sequenced by immunoSEQ multiplex PCR, and TCRdb holds only the in-frame ones, with some missing. The repertoire holds over 60,000 clones, with over 85% as singletons. Sequencing was performed on bone marrow, taken approximately 100 weeks after intestinal transplantation. This sequence originates from a human patient who received an intestinal transplant, so some T cells may come from the graft donor. This chain uses TRBV28 with TRBJ2-5; the D gene is possibly TRBD2 (5 bases). DNA of the CDR3: TGTGCCAGCAGTTTATTAGGAGAGGGCGTACAAGAGACCCAGTACTTC. It codes for CASSLLGEGVQETQYF.